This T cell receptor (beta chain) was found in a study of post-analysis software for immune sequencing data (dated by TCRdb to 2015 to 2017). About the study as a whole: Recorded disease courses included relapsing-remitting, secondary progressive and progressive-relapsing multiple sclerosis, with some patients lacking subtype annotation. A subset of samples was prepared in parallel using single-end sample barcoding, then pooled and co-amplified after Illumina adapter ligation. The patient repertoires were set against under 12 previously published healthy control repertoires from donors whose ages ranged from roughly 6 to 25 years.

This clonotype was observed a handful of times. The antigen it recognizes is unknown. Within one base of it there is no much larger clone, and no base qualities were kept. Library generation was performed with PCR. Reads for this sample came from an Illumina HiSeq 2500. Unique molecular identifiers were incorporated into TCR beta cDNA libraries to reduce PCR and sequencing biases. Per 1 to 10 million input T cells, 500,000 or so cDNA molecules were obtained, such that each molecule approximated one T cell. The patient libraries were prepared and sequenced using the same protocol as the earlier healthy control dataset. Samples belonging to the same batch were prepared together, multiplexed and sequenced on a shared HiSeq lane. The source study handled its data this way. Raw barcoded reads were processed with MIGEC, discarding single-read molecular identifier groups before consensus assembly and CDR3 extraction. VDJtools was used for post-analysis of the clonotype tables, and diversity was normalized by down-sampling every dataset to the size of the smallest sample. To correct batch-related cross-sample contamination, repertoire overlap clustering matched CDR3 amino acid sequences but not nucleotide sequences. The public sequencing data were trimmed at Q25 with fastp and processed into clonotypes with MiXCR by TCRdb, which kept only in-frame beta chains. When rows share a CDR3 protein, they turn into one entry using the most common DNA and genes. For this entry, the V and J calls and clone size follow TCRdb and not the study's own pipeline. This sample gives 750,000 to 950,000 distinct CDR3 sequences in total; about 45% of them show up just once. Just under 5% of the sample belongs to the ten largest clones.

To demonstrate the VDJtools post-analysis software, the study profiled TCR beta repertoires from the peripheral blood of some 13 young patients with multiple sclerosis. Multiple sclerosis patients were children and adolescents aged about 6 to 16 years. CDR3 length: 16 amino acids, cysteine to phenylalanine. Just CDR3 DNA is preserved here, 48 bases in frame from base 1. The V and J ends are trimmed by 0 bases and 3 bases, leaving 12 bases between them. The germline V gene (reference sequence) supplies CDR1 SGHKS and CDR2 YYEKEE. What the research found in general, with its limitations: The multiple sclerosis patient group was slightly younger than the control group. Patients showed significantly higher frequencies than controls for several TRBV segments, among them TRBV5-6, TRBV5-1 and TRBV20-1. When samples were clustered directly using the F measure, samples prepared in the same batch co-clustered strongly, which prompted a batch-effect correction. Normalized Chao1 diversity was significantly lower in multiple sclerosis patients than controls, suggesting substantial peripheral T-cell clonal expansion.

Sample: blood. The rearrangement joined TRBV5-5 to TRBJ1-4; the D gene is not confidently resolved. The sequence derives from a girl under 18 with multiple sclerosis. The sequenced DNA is TGTGCCAGCAGCTTGGCGGGGAGGCAACCTAATGAAAAACTGTTTTTT. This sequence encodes CASSLAGRQPNEKLFF.